Listed below are T cell receptor beta chains from one sample, sequenced in a study of graft-versus-host responses after intestinal transplantation. The data were produced by immunoSEQ multiplex PCR, yet TCRdb's version contains in-frame clones alone and is incomplete. The table lists more than 12,000 clones, around 94% of them singletons, with 0.65% to 0.9% in the top ten. Sample: PBMCs, taken 9 days after transplant. These TCRs come from a human patient who received an intestinal transplant, so some T cells may come from the graft donor. CDR3s include the opening cysteine and the closing phenylalanine or tryptophan. The D gene is left open where the match is weak. Size tells how often a clone was seen (once, few, many) or the class of an expanded clone, and some rows leave it out.

V gene: TRBV7-9; D gene: TRBD2; J gene: TRBJ2-6; clone size: NA; CDR3 protein: CASSLSGRVAGANVLTF; CDR3 DNA: TGTGCCAGCAGCTTAAGCGGGAGGGTAGCTGGGGCCAACGTCCTGACTTTC
V gene: TRBV19; D gene: NA; J gene: TRBJ1-5; clone size: NA; CDR3 protein: CASSIPGGGYQPQHF; CDR3 DNA: TGTGCCAGTAGTATTCCGGGTGGAGGGTATCAGCCCCAGCATTTT
V gene: TRBV10-3; D gene: TRBD1; J gene: TRBJ1-3; clone size: few; CDR3 protein: CAISSLTGGADTIYF; CDR3 DNA: TGTGCCATCAGTTCCCTAACAGGGGGCGCCGACACCATATATTTT
V gene: TRBV7-8; D gene: NA; J gene: TRBJ1-2; clone size: NA; CDR3 protein: CASSLEQNYGYTF; CDR3 DNA: TGTGCCAGCAGCTTAGAACAGAACTATGGCTACACCTTC
V gene: TRBV6-9; D gene: TRBD2; J gene: TRBJ2-3; clone size: NA; CDR3 protein: CASSWAGDSTDTQYF; CDR3 DNA: TGTGCCAGCAGTTGGGCGGGGGATAGCACAGATACGCAGTATTTT
V gene: TRBV27; D gene: TRBD1; J gene: TRBJ1-2; clone size: NA; CDR3 protein: CASSLDRGDGYTF; CDR3 DNA: TGTGCCAGCAGTTTAGACAGGGGTGATGGCTACACCTTC
V gene: TRBV12-5; D gene: TRBD1; J gene: TRBJ1-5; clone size: NA; CDR3 protein: CASGLVTGEGQPQHF; CDR3 DNA: TGTGCTAGTGGTTTGGTAACAGGGGAAGGACAGCCCCAGCATTTT
V gene: TRBV5-4; D gene: NA; J gene: TRBJ1-2; clone size: NA; CDR3 protein: CASSRRPQGEQSGYTF; CDR3 DNA: TGTGCCAGCAGCAGAAGGCCACAGGGCGAACAGAGTGGCTACACCTTC
V gene: TRBV7-9; D gene: NA; J gene: TRBJ2-1; clone size: NA; CDR3 protein: CASSKRLDHLTYNEQFF; CDR3 DNA: TGTGCCAGCAGCAAAAGACTAGACCACTTGACCTACAATGAGCAGTTCTTC
V gene: TRBV9; D gene: TRBD1; J gene: TRBJ1-2; clone size: NA; CDR3 protein: CASSPGGTGNYGYTF; CDR3 DNA: TGTGCCAGCAGCCCAGGGGGGACAGGAAACTATGGCTACACCTTC
V gene: TRBV30; D gene: NA; J gene: TRBJ2-5; clone size: NA; CDR3 protein: CAWSVGETQYF; CDR3 DNA: TGTGCCTGGAGTGTTGGGGAGACCCAGTACTTC
V gene: TRBV7-7; D gene: TRBD2; J gene: TRBJ2-3; clone size: once; CDR3 protein: CASTHFNSGREIRVGDTQYF; CDR3 DNA: TGTGCTAGCACCCACTTCAATAGCGGGCGGGAAATTAGGGTGGGAGATACGCAGTATTTT
V gene: TRBV19; D gene: NA; J gene: TRBJ2-1; clone size: few; CDR3 protein: CASTVGDNEQFF; CDR3 DNA: TGTGCCAGTACCGTAGGGGACAATGAGCAGTTCTTC
V gene: TRBV9; D gene: TRBD2; J gene: TRBJ2-7; clone size: NA; CDR3 protein: CASAGGGSYEQYF; CDR3 DNA: TGTGCCAGCGCGGGGGGGGGCTCCTACGAGCAGTACTTC
V gene: TRBV11-2; D gene: TRBD1; J gene: TRBJ1-3; clone size: NA; CDR3 protein: CASSHTQGAGNTIYF; CDR3 DNA: TGTGCCAGCAGCCACACACAGGGGGCTGGAAACACCATATATTTT
V gene: TRBV7-9; D gene: TRBD1; J gene: TRBJ1-2; clone size: NA; CDR3 protein: CASSLWDRGGYGYTF; CDR3 DNA: TGTGCCAGCAGCCTTTGGGACAGGGGCGGCTATGGCTACACCTTC
V gene: TRBV5-1; D gene: TRBD1; J gene: TRBJ1-1; clone size: NA; CDR3 protein: CASSSTGDTEAFF; CDR3 DNA: TGCGCCAGCAGTTCGACAGGGGACACTGAAGCTTTCTTT
V gene: TRBV27; D gene: TRBD2; J gene: TRBJ2-7; clone size: NA; CDR3 protein: CASSLLQKAGGPYEQYF; CDR3 DNA: TGTGCCAGCAGCTTATTACAGAAAGCGGGAGGTCCCTACGAGCAGTACTTC
V gene: TRBV5-4; D gene: TRBD2; J gene: TRBJ2-2; clone size: once; CDR3 protein: CASSLGTSGSTGELFF; CDR3 DNA: TGTGCCAGCAGCTTGGGGACTAGCGGGAGCACCGGGGAGCTGTTTTTT